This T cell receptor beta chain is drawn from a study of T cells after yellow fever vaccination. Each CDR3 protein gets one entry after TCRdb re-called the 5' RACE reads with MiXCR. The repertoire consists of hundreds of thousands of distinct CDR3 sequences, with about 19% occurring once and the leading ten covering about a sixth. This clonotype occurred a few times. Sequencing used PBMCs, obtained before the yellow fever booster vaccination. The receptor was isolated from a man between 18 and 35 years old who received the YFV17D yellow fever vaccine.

CDR3 protein: CAISESADRYEQYV. The CDR3 DNA sequence: TGTGCCATCAGTGAGTCCGCAGACAGATACGAGCAGTACGTC. The chain is built from TRBV10-3 and TRBJ2-7; perhaps TRBD1 as D (5 bases). The germline V gene encodes CDR1 ENHRY and CDR2 SYGVKD. The V gene lost 0 bases and the J gene lost 4 bases, with 10 bases spanning the gap. The CDR3 loop spans 14 amino acids.